A single sample is the source of the 8 T cell receptor beta chains below, sequenced in a study of blood T cell repertoires in COVID-19. Assay used: immunoSEQ multiplex PCR; TCRdb lists only in-frame clones, some missing. This sample has over 150,000 clones, with 87% found just once. Sample: PBMCs or T cells enriched from blood (not recorded which). These receptors were taken from a woman between 50 and 59 years old who had recovered from COVID-19.

J is TRBJ2-7 and V is TRBV7-9; 7 bases are a match to TRBD1. Trimming removed 2 bases from V and 1 base from J; junction bases left unmatched: 2. This CDR3 has 14 amino acids. Looked up from germline, CDR1 is SEHNR and CDR2 is FQNEAQ (reference sequence). For the CDR3, the DNA is TGTGCCAGCAGCTTAACGACAGGGTCCTACGAGCAGTACTTC. It encodes CASSLTTGSYEQYF. Filled out from reference TRBV7-9 and TRBJ2-7, the complete variable domain reads DTGVSQNPRHKITKRGQNVTFRCDPISEHNRLYWYRQTLGQGPEFLTYFQNEAQLEKSRLLSDRFSAERPKGSFSTLEIQRTEQGDSAMYLCASSLTTGSYEQYFGPGTRLTVT.

The V call is TRBV11-2, the J call TRBJ2-2; 7 nucleotides match TRBD1. V shed 5 bases, J shed 4 bases, and the junction held 16 bases outside the gene matches. The germline V gene encodes CDR1 SGHAT and CDR2 FQNNGV. This CDR3 is built from 18 residues. CDR3 sequence (DNA): TGTGCCAGCAGCCTAAAACCATATCAGGGGGTATCCACCGGGGAGCTGTTTTTT. Translated: CASSLKPYQGVSTGELFF.

The V and J genes are TRBV16 and TRBJ1-1; D possibly corresponds to TRBD1 (5 bases). CDR3 length: 16 amino acids. Germline values: CDR1 KGHSY, CDR2 FQNENV. Trimming shortened V by 0 bases and J by 1 base, and 12 bases separated the two germline ends. The CDR3 sequence: CASSQSASQGNTEAFF. The CDR3 region has the DNA TGTGCCAGCAGCCAATCCGCCTCCCAGGGGAACACTGAAGCTTTCTTT.

The chain carries TRBV29-1 and TRBJ1-1, with 11 positions matching TRBD1. The CDR3 spans 17 residues. V was clipped by 4 bases and J by 5 bases; unmatched bases: 15. Germline CDR1 SQVTM, CDR2 ANQGSEA. The CDR3 is CSVAEAPDRGRGTEAFF. The CDR3, as DNA: TGCAGCGTTGCAGAAGCCCCGGACAGGGGGCGCGGGACTGAAGCTTTCTTT.

This rearrangement joins TRBV6-1 to TRBJ2-4, with 7 positions matching TRBD2. V shed 6 bases, J shed 5 bases, and the junction held 10 bases outside the gene matches. The CDR3 loop spans 15 amino acids. Germline V gene data show CDR1 as MNHNS and CDR2 as SASEGT. CDR3: CASSMGEGWENIQYF. The CDR3 nucleotides are TGTGCCAGCAGCATGGGGGAGGGTTGGGAAAACATTCAGTACTTC.

V gene TRBV28 combines with J gene TRBJ2-5, with unresolved D. Looked up from germline, CDR1 is MDHEN and CDR2 is SYDVKM. Trimming left V 3 bases short and J 5 bases short, with 10 bases between. The CDR3 loop spans 13 amino acids. As DNA, the CDR3 is TGTGCCAGCAGTTTCCAATTCAGGGAGACCCAGTACTTC. It yields the protein CASSFQFRETQYF.

V is TRBV18 and J is TRBJ1-6; D perhaps matches TRBD1 (5 bases). V shed 0 bases and J shed 7 bases, with 10 bases lying between them. CDR1 KGHSH and CDR2 LQKENI come from the germline V gene. The CDR3 is 15 residues long. The chain's CDR3 is CASSPPGQTNSPLHF. The CDR3 DNA reads as TGTGCCAGCTCACCACCGGGGCAGACCAATTCACCCCTCCACTTT.

This clone was counted once. The genes are TRBV19 and TRBJ1-5; TRBD1 matches at 10 bases. The CDR3 spans 17 residues. V dropped 4 bases and J dropped 1; count of bases not matched to a gene: 7. Germline CDR1 and CDR2: LNHDA and SQIVND (reference sequence). Here the CDR3 DNA reads TGTGCCAGTAGTACCGAATCGACAGGGGGCAGCAATCAGCCCCAGCATTTT. Translated: CASSTESTGGSNQPQHF.